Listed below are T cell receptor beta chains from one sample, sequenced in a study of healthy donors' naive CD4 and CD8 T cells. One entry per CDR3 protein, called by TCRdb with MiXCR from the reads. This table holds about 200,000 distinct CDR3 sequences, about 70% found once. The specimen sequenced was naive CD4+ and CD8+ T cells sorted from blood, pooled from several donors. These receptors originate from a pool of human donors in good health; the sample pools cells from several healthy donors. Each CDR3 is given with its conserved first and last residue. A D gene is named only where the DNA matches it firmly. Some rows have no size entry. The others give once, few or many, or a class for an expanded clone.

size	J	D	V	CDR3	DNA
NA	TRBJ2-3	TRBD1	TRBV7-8	CASSFTGVEGTDTQYF	TGTGCCAGCAGCTTCACAGGGGTCGAGGGGACAGATACGCAGTATTTT
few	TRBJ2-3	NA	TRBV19	CASSRLDRSTDTQYF	TGTGCCAGTAGTAGGCTGGACAGATCCACAGATACGCAGTATTTT
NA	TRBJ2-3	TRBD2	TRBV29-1	CSVPRVGSGLAGGFRSSTDTQYF	TGCAGCGTGCCGCGAGTGGGCTCCGGACTAGCGGGAGGTTTTCGGTCTAGCACAGATACGCAGTATTTT
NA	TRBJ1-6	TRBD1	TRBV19	CASSTLGQRNNSPLHF	TGTGCCAGTAGTACCTTGGGACAGCGAAATAATTCACCCCTCCACTTT
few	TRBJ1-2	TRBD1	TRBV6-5	CASSSRTGPGYTF	TGTGCCAGCAGTTCTAGGACAGGGCCAGGCTACACCTTC
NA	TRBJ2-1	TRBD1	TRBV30	CAWSAGQGAGEQFF	TGTGCCTGGAGTGCGGGACAGGGGGCTGGTGAGCAGTTCTTC
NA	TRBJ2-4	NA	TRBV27	CASSLRPWDIQYF	TGTGCCAGCAGTTTGAGGCCCTGGGACATTCAGTACTTC
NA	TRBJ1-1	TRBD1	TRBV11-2	CASSLAIENRGQWTEAFF	TGTGCCAGCAGCTTGGCCATCGAGAACAGGGGGCAGTGGACTGAAGCTTTCTTT
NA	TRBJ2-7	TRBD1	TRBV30	CAWSLRDRVTEQYF	TGTGCCTGGAGTCTTAGGGACAGGGTAACCGAGCAGTACTTC
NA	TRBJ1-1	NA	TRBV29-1	CSVIGGIWNTEAFF	TGCAGCGTCATTGGGGGTATATGGAACACTGAAGCTTTCTTT
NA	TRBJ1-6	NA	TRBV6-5	CASSYSGIYNSPLHF	TGTGCCAGTAGTTACTCAGGGATCTATAATTCACCCCTCCACTTT
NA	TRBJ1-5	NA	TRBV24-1	CATMADRNNQPQHF	TGTGCCACCATGGCGGACAGAAACAATCAGCCCCAGCATTTT
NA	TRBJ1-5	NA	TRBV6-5	CASNPTANLNQPQHF	TGTGCCAGCAACCCAACAGCGAACCTCAATCAGCCCCAGCATTTT
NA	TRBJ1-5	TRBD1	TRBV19	CASTWTGGEGSNQPQHF	TGTGCCAGTACCTGGACAGGGGGCGAAGGGAGCAATCAGCCCCAGCATTTT
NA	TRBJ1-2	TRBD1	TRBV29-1	CSVVQGSNLGYTF	TGCAGCGTCGTACAGGGGTCAAACCTAGGCTACACCTTC
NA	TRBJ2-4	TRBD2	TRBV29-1	CSVEAPGGHIQYF	TGCAGCGTTGAGGCCCCGGGAGGGCACATTCAGTACTTC
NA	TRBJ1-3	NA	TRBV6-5	CASSYSMIGSGNTIYF	TGTGCCAGCAGTTACTCGATGATAGGGTCTGGAAACACCATATATTTT
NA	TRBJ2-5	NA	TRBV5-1	CASSFGPPPKETQYF	TGCGCCAGCAGCTTCGGACCTCCACCCAAAGAGACCCAGTACTTC
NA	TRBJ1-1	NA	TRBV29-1	CSVGDIDTEAFF	TGCAGCGTTGGGGACATCGACACTGAAGCTTTCTTT
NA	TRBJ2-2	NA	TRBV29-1	CSVVRPNTGELFF	TGCAGCGTTGTGCGCCCGAACACCGGGGAGCTGTTTTTT
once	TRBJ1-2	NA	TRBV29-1	CSVATEGGYTF	TGCAGCGTTGCTACGGAGGGGGGCTACACCTTC
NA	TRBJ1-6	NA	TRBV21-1	CASRGRGDSSPLHF	TGTGCCAGCCGCGGACGAGGGGACAGCTCACCCCTCCACTTT
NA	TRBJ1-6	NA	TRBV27	CASSLRGLAYNSPLHF	TGTGCCAGCAGTTTAAGAGGGCTGGCCTATAATTCACCCCTCCACTTT